A single sample is the source of the 11 T cell receptor beta chains below, sequenced in a study of OX40 agonist ivuxolimab in advanced cancers. Some clones are missing from TCRdb's copy, which holds only in-frame ones; the method was immunoSEQ multiplex PCR. This sample has roughly 48,000 clones, with roughly 84% found just once. The sample in question was CD4+ or CD8+ T cells sorted from blood, obtained in a trial of the OX40 agonist ivuxolimab. All receptors come from an adult with an advanced solid tumor such as melanoma, head and neck, liver or kidney cancer.

The chain uses TRBV10-3 and TRBJ1-4; 7 bases align to TRBD1. Germline values: CDR1 ENHRY, CDR2 SYGVKD. This CDR3 has 15 residues. The V gene end was trimmed by 0 bases and the J gene end by 4 bases; junction bases not matched to a gene: 2. CDR3 coding DNA: TGTGCCATCAGTGAGTCGACAGGGAATAATGAAAAACTGTTTTTT. Residues: CAISESTGNNEKLFF.

The chain joins TRBV5-1 to TRBJ1-1; 7 bases match TRBD1. The CDR3 length is 14 residues. V trimming: 0 bases; J trimming: 4 bases; junction bases outside the gene matches: 3. CDR1 is SGHRS and CDR2 is YFSETQ in the germline V gene. For the CDR3, the DNA is TGCGCCAGCAGCTTGGCAGGGGGACTCACTGAAGCTTTCTTT. It yields the protein CASSLAGGLTEAFF.

This chain uses TRBV25-1 with TRBJ2-2; D is ambiguous. V was cut by 2 bases and J by 5 bases, with 3 bases left in between. Germline-derived CDR1 and CDR2 are MGHDK and SYGVNS. The CDR3 extends over 12 amino acids. This CDR3 is CASSEATGELFF. CDR3 bases: TGTGCCAGCAGTGAAGCAACCGGGGAGCTGTTTTTT. Full variable domain (outside the CDR3, taken from reference TRBV25-1 and TRBJ2-2): EADIYQTPRYLVIGTGKKITLECSQTMGHDKMYWYQQDPGMELHLIHYSYGVNSTEKGDLSSESTVSRIRTEHFPLTLESARPSHTSQYLCASSEATGELFFGEGSRLTVL.

The genes are TRBV9 and TRBJ2-2; perhaps TRBD2 as D (5 bases). The CDR3 covers 14 residues. Germline CDR1 SGDLS, CDR2 YYNGEE. V dropped 3 bases and J dropped 3 bases, with 9 bases sitting between them. CDR3 sequence: CASSDAGHTGELFF. The CDR3 nucleotides read TGTGCCAGCAGCGATGCGGGCCACACCGGGGAGCTGTTTTTT.

The chain has TRBV5-4 and TRBJ2-3, with TRBD1 matching over 8 bases. The junction had 9 bases not matched to a gene; V was cut back by 3 bases and J by 3 bases. The V gene's germline CDR1 is SGHNT and CDR2 YYREEE (reference sequence). The CDR3 has 16 residues. CDR3 nucleotides: TGTGCCAGCAGCTCGGGTGGACAGGGAATAACAGATACGCAGTATTTT. This gives the protein CASSSGGQGITDTQYF.

The V and J genes are TRBV10-3 and TRBJ1-5; no firm D call. The germline gives CDR1 ENHRY, CDR2 SYGVKD. V lost 10 bases and J 4 bases, leaving 14 bases between the germline ends. This CDR3 contains 13 residues. CDR3 DNA sequence: TGTGCCACCTCGAGCGGCTATAATCAGCCCCAGCATTTT. Its protein product is CATSSGYNQPQHF.

The genes are TRBV5-6 and TRBJ1-2; D might be TRBD1 (5 bases). The CDR3 covers 13 residues. V shed 6 bases and J shed 4 bases, with 13 bases lying between them. Germline assignment: CDR1 SGHDT and CDR2 YYEEEE. This chain's CDR3 is CASNRPPFYGYTF. The CDR3 DNA follows: TGTGCCAGCAACAGGCCCCCCTTCTATGGCTACACCTTC. The whole variable domain, filled in from reference TRBV5-6 and TRBJ1-2, reads DAGVTQSPTHLIKTRGQQVTLRCSPKSGHDTVSWYQQALGQGPQFIFQYYEEEERQRGNFPDRFSGHQFPNYSSELNVNALLLGDSALYLCASNRPPFYGYTFGSGTRLTVV.

This clone was counted between two and nine times. One end of the junction varies from germline; a read error may be responsible. The chain combines TRBV6-5 with TRBJ2-7, with D hard to call. The CDR3 sequence is 9 residues long. Germline lookup yields CDR1 MNHEY and CDR2 SVGAGI. CDR3 in amino acids: CASGYEQYF. The CDR3 DNA is TGTGCCAGCGGTTACGAGCAGTACTTC.

V usage is TRBV27 and J usage is TRBJ2-7; D may be TRBD1 or TRBD2 (5 bases each). The germline V gene encodes CDR1 MNHEY and CDR2 SMNVEV (reference sequence). V was trimmed by 6 bases and J by 0 bases, leaving 18 bases between them. The CDR3 totals 16 residues. In DNA, the CDR3 is TGTGCCAGCAGCCTCGCCGGGGCACAGAGCTCCTACGAGCAGTACTTC. It codes for CASSLAGAQSSYEQYF.

The V call is TRBV6-6, the J call TRBJ1-5; 7 bases match TRBD1. This CDR3 spans 14 amino acids. J gave up 7 bases and V 5 bases, and 8 bases lay outside the gene matches. Germline V gene lookup returns CDR1 MNHNY and CDR2 SVGAGI (reference sequence). This CDR3 is CASSPRQGEQPQHF. The CDR3 DNA follows: TGTGCCAGCAGTCCAAGACAGGGTGAACAGCCCCAGCATTTT.

This chain links TRBV6-1 with TRBJ1-5; D not resolved. Germline V gene sequence: CDR1 MNHNS, CDR2 SASEGT. CDR3 length equals 14 residues. V shed 0 bases and J shed 9 bases, with 12 bases lying between them. In nucleotides, the CDR3 is TGTGCCAGCAGTGAAGCTGGTGGAGCGGGGCCCCAGCATTTT. Protein: CASSEAGGAGPQHF.